This TCR beta chain was found in a study of T-cell reconstitution after alpha-beta-depleted transplantation in children. A TCRbeta library incorporating unique molecular identifiers was prepared. A single record per CDR3 protein comes from TCRdb applying MiXCR to the PCR reads. The sample records about 250,000 distinct CDR3 sequences, about 24% being singletons. To note about this clonotype: The antigen remains unidentified.

Overall study findings and caveats: Diversity of TCRbeta at day 60 was high in some patients, arising from surviving recipient T cells and thymic progenitors. Reportedly, alpha-beta T cells present about two months post-transplant originated from several hundred expanded clones of graft origin.

This TCR came from a female patient aged 2 to 10 who had a stem cell transplant for congenital amegakaryocytic thrombocytopenia, so the T cells may come from the graft donor. Specimen: PBMCs, mostly from graft donor cells, collected 360 days after TCRalphabeta/CD19-depleted stem cell transplant.

The CDR3 DNA follows: TGTGCCAGCAGTTCTACCGGGACTAGCGGTAAAGCAATCACAGATACGCAGTATTTT. This codes for CASSSTGTSGKAITDTQYF. This chain joins TRBV11-1 and TRBJ2-3; TRBD2 agrees at 11 bases. Germline loops: CDR1 SGHAT, CDR2 FQDESV (reference sequence). The length of the CDR3 is 19 residues. V dropped 6 bases and J dropped 2; count of bases not matched to a gene: 16. The variable domain in full, completed from reference TRBV11-1 and TRBJ2-3, reads EAEVAQSPRYKITEKSQAVAFWCDPISGHATLYWYRQILGQGPELLVQFQDESVVDDSQLPKDRFSAERLKGVDSTLKIQPAELGDSAMYLCASSSTGTSGKAITDTQYFGPGTRLTVL.